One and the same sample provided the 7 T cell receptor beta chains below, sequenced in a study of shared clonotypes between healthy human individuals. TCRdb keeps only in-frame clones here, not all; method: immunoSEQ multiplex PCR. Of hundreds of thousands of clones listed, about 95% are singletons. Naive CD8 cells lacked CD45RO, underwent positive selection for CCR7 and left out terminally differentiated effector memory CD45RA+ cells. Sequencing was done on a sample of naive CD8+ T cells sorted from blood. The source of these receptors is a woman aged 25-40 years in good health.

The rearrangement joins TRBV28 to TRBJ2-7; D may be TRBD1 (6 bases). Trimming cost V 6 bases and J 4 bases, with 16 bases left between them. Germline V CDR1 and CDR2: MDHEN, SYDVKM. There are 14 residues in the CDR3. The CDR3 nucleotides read TGTGCCAGCAGCCTGGGGGCTATGTGGTACGAGCAGTACTTC. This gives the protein CASSLGAMWYEQYF.

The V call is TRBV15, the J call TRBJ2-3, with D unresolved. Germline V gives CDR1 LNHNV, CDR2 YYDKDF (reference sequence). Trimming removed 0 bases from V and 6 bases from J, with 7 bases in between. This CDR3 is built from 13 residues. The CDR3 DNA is TGTGCCACCAGCAGAGATTTGGCTGATACGCAGTATTTT. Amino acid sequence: CATSRDLADTQYF.

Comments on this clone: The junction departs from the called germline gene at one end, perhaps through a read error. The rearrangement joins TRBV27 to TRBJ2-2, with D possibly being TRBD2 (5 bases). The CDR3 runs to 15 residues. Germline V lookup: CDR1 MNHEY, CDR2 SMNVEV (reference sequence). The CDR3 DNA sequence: TGTGCCGGCAGTTCCCCTAGCCGAAAGGCCGGGGAGCTGTTTTTT. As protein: CAGSSPSRKAGELFF.

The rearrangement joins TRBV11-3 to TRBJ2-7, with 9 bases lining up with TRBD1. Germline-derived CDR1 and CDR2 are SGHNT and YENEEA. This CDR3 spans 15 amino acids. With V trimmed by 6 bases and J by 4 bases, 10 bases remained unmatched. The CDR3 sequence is CASRDRDRVRYEQYF. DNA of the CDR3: TGTGCCAGCAGGGATCGGGACAGGGTCAGGTACGAGCAGTACTTC.

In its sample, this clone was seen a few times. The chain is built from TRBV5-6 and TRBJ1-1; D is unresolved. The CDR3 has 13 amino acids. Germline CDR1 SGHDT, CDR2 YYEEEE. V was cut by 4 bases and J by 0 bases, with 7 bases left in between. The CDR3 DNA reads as TGTGCCAGCAGCCCCCAGATGAACACTGAAGCTTTCTTT. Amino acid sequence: CASSPQMNTEAFF.

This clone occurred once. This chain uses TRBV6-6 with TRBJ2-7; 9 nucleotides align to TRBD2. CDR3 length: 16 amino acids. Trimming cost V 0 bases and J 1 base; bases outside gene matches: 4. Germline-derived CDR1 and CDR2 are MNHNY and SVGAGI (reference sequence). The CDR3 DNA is TGTGCCAGCAGTTACTCGATAGCGGGGGCTTCCTACGAGCAGTACTTC. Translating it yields CASSYSIAGASYEQYF.

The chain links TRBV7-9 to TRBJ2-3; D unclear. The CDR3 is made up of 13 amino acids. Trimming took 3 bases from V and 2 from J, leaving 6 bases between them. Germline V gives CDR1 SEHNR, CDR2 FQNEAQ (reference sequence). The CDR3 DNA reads TGTGCCAGCAGCTTTGTGAACACAGATACGCAGTATTTT. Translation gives CASSFVNTDTQYF.